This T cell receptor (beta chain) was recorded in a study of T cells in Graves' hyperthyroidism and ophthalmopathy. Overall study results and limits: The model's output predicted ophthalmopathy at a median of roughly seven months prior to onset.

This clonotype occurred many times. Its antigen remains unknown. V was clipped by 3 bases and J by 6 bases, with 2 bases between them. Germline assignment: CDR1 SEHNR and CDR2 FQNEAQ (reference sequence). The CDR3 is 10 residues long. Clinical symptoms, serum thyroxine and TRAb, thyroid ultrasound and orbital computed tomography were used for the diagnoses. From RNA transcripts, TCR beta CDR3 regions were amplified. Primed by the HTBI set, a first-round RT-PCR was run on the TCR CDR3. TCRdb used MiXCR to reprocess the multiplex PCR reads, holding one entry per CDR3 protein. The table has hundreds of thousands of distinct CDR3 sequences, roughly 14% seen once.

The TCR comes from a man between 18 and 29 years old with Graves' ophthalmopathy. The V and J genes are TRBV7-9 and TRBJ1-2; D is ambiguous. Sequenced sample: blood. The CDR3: CASSLDGYTF. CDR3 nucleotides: TGTGCCAGCAGCTTGGATGGCTACACCTTC.